The 2 T cell receptor beta chains presented below share a single source sample, sequenced in a study of T cells in women clearing cervical HPV infection. The data were produced by immunoSEQ multiplex PCR, yet TCRdb's version contains in-frame clones alone and is incomplete. The table counts tens of thousands of clones; about 8.1% lies in the top ten. Sequenced: blood buffy coat. The source is a woman aged 18-69 years with a cervical HPV16 infection that either progressed to CIN3+ or cleared (not recorded which).

To note about this clone: The CDR3 is cut off 3 residues early in the read; its end comes from the germline J gene. V is TRBV5-1 and J is TRBJ2-5; 7 bases match TRBD2. Germline V gene data show CDR1 as SGHRS and CDR2 as YFSETQ. This CDR3 contains 17 residues. With V trimmed by 3 bases and J by 3 bases, 14 bases remained unmatched. The sequenced CDR3 bases are TGCGCCAGCAGCTCGGGCGGGAGCTCTACCGGGGAAGAGACC. It is translated as CASSSGGSSTGEET. The whole CDR3 region reads CASSSGGSSTGEETQYF.

With respect to this clone: The DNA ends 3 residues before the CDR3 does, and the rest of the CDR3 is filled in from the germline J gene. V and J are TRBV11-2 and TRBJ2-4; 9 nucleotides agree with TRBD1. Germline trimming cut 3 bases from V and 8 bases from J; bases unmatched to any gene: 5. This CDR3 region has 14 residues. CDR1 and CDR2 from the germline V gene are SGHAT and FQNNGV. CDR3 sequence: CASSFWTGVDIQYF. The CDR3 bases that were read are TGTGCCAGCAGCTTTTGGACAGGGGTGGACATT.